A selection of T cell receptor beta chains follows, all from one sample in a study of blood T cell repertoires in COVID-19. The protocol was immunoSEQ multiplex PCR, while the TCRdb copy is restricted to in-frame clones and leaves out a portion. The profile shows 250,000 to 300,000 clones, around 88% of them singletons. Sequenced sample: peripheral blood. Receptors were obtained from an elderly man with acute or convalescent COVID-19. The CDR3 runs from the conserved cysteine through the conserved F or W. The D gene is left open where the match is weak. Clone size is not always given. Where it is, it says once, few, many or a class for expanded clones.

NA	TRBV19	NA	TRBJ1-1	CASSMREANTEAFF	TGTGCCAGTAGTATGAGGGAGGCGAACACTGAAGCTTTCTTT
NA	TRBV4-1	NA	TRBJ2-5	CASSQGGLGETQYF	TGCGCCAGCAGCCAAGGGGGCTTAGGGGAGACCCAGTACTTC
once	TRBV5-1	TRBD1	TRBJ2-7	CASSLRTGGYEQYF	TGCGCCAGCAGCTTGAGGACAGGGGGCTACGAGCAGTACTTC
NA	TRBV12-3/TRBV12-4	NA	TRBJ2-2	CASSSYLAGELFF	TGTGCCAGCAGTTCCTATTTGGCCGGGGAGCTGTTTTTT
NA	TRBV4-1	TRBD1	TRBJ2-7	CASSQAGDSYYEQYF	TGCGCCAGCAGCCAAGCCGGGGACAGCTACTACGAGCAGTACTTC
NA	TRBV2	TRBD1	TRBJ2-5	CASTTGGRETQYF	TGTGCCAGCACCACAGGGGGCCGGGAGACCCAGTACTTC
NA	TRBV5-1	TRBD1	TRBJ1-4	CASSLEGQGANEKLFF	TGCGCCAGCAGCTTGGAAGGACAGGGGGCAAATGAAAAACTGTTTTTT
many	TRBV2	NA	TRBJ1-1	CASRAGATEAFF	TGTGCCAGCAGAGCAGGGGCCACTGAAGCTTTCTTT
NA	TRBV3-1/TRBV3-2	TRBD2	TRBJ2-5	CASSSKLAGGQETQYF	TGTGCCAGCAGCTCAAAACTAGCGGGGGGGCAAGAGACCCAGTACTTC
once	TRBV20-1	NA	TRBJ2-3	CSAQNLDTQYF	TGCAGTGCCCAAAATTTAGATACGCAGTATTTT
many	TRBV3-1/TRBV3-2	TRBD2	TRBJ2-2	CASSRGHALAGERGWELFF	TGTGCCAGCAGCCGAGGACATGCACTAGCGGGTGAACGTGGGTGGGAGCTGTTTTTT
NA	TRBV9	NA	TRBJ2-1	CASSVAGVYNEQFF	TGTGCCAGCAGCGTAGCGGGGGTCTACAATGAGCAGTTCTTC
once	TRBV28	TRBD2	TRBJ2-1	CASSLSGGSYNEQFF	TGTGCCAGCAGTTTATCGGGGGGGTCCTACAATGAGCAGTTCTTC
NA	TRBV19	NA	TRBJ1-1	CASSIVPVNTEAFF	TGTGCCAGTAGTATAGTTCCGGTGAACACTGAAGCTTTCTTT
NA	TRBV6-5	TRBD1	TRBJ2-3	CASRGQGPDTQYF	TGTGCCAGCAGGGGACAGGGTCCAGATACGCAGTATTTT
NA	TRBV19	NA	TRBJ2-2	CASSIRGTGELFF	TGTGCCAGTAGTATTAGGGGGACCGGGGAGCTGTTTTTT
NA	TRBV3-1/TRBV3-2	TRBD1	TRBJ2-7	CASSQARDRGRAFF	TGTGCCAGCAGCCAAGCTCGGGACAGGGGGCGCGCATTCTTC
NA	TRBV11-2	NA	TRBJ1-6	CASSLGTDNSPLHF	TGTGCCAGCAGCTTAGGCACAGATAATTCACCCCTCCACTTT